The rows below give T cell receptor beta chains drawn from one sample of a study of graft-versus-host responses after intestinal transplantation. The table came from immunoSEQ multiplex PCR; TCRdb's copy has only in-frame clones and leaves some out. The sample records approximately 90,000 clones, 85% to 95% being singletons. For these receptors, no antigen is known. The starting material was unstimulated CD8+ T cells sorted from spleen or lymph node cells, obtained before intestinal transplant. These receptors were collected from a human donor who received an intestinal transplant. The CDR3 runs from the conserved cysteine through the conserved F or W. The order of the fields is J gene, V gene, CDR3 protein.

>TRBJ2-7|TRBV6-6
CASRDRVSYEQYF
>TRBJ2-1|TRBV19
CASSIGLAGGNEQFF
>TRBJ2-1|TRBV10-1
CASSIGPSGGSVYNEQFF
>TRBJ2-7|TRBV7-2
CASSLESGEQYF
>TRBJ2-1|TRBV18
CASSPPGTSGYVTYNEQFF
>TRBJ2-2|TRBV19
CASSMMAGEYTGELFF
>TRBJ1-6|TRBV13
CASSLSGRNSPLHF
>TRBJ2-7|TRBV15
CATSIPGGVEQYF
>TRBJ2-2|TRBV29-1
CSVGTGQHTGELFF
>TRBJ2-1|TRBV6-5
CASSNGGADFVFF
>TRBJ2-4|TRBV5-6
CASSLGSAGAKNIQYF
>TRBJ2-3|TRBV30
CASGGAWADTQYF
>TRBJ2-7|TRBV27
CASSLTGVLSYEQYF
>TRBJ2-3|TRBV11-2
CASSGQGTSGASDTQYF
>TRBJ2-1|TRBV4-3
CASSQEDHRGNEQFF
>TRBJ1-1|TRBV4-3
CASSLTQQMNTEAFF
>TRBJ1-1|TRBV15
CATSRSRGLPEAFF
>TRBJ2-6|TRBV30
CAWDVLAGANVLTF
>TRBJ2-1|TRBV30
CAWKSVSYNEQFF
>TRBJ1-4|TRBV19
CASSSDRVLEKLFF
>TRBJ1-2|TRBV30
CASTAPMSNYGYTF
>TRBJ2-5|TRBV6-5
CASSYSGLAGQETQYF
>TRBJ2-3|TRBV6-5
CASSAVGQGLNTQYF
>TRBJ2-1|TRBV19
CASSIGLAGYNEQFF
>TRBJ2-2|TRBV27
CASSLGGAGELFF
>TRBJ1-5|TRBV29-1
CSVDQGSGQPQHF
>TRBJ2-2|TRBV9
CASSPGSGQHTGELFF
>TRBJ2-7|TRBV12-5
CASGLTSIYEQYF
>TRBJ1-4|TRBV10-2
CASSVVMALEEKLFF
>TRBJ2-5|TRBV7-6
CASSLASKFEVAGEETQYF
>TRBJ2-2|TRBV21-1
CASSKALTGGRHTGELFF
>TRBJ1-1|TRBV9
CASSATDSWTEAFF
>TRBJ2-3|TRBV5-6
CASSLGLAGGPDTQYF
>TRBJ1-2|TRBV19
CASSDLTGNYYGYTF
>TRBJ2-2|TRBV15
CATSRDKGAGELFF
>TRBJ2-3|TRBV2
CASTPWASPSTDTQYF
>TRBJ2-7|TRBV11-3
CASSSGQRNYEQYF
>TRBJ1-5|TRBV4-3
CASSQDRGHNQPQHF
>TRBJ1-1|TRBV9
CASSVGGGDTEAFF
>TRBJ2-7|TRBV29-1
CSVEGGQGLQEQYF
>TRBJ2-5|TRBV19
CASSMANQETQYF
>TRBJ2-3|TRBV10-2
CASSETSGENKQYF
>TRBJ2-2|TRBV30
CAWSAGNTGELFF
>TRBJ1-2|TRBV7-9
CASSLETPANYGYTF
>TRBJ2-7|TRBV7-9
CASSPGTGGIGQYF
>TRBJ1-1|TRBV6-5
CASSYGGNTEAFF
>TRBJ2-1|TRBV30
CAWGTDDSGAFYNEQFF
>TRBJ1-3|TRBV19
CASTKRWDFAASGNTIYF
>TRBJ2-7|TRBV11-3
CASSWATTYEQYF
>TRBJ1-4|TRBV30
CAWSSKGDGEKLFF
>TRBJ1-1|TRBV5-1
CASSLGWAGGANTEAFF
>TRBJ1-4|TRBV11-2
CASSFGGVSPLNEKLFF
>TRBJ2-3|TRBV14
CASSPRTGKDTQYF
>TRBJ2-5|TRBV9
CASSSGTSGQETQYF